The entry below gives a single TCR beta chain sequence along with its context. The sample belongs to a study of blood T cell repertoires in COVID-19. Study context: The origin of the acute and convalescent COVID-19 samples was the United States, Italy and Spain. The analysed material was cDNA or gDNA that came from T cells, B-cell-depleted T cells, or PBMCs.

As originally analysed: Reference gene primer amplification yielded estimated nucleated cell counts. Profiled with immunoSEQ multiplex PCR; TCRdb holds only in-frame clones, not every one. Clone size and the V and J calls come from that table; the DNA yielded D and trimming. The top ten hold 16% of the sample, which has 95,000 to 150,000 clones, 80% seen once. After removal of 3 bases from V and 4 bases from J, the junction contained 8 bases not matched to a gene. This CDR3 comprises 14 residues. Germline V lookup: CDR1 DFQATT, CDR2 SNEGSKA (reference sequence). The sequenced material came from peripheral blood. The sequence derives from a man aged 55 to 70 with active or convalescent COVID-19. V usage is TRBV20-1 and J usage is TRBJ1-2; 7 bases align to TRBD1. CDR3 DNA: TGCAGTGCTAGTCGACCCAGGGGGTTCTATGGCTACACCTTC. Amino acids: CSASRPRGFYGYTF.